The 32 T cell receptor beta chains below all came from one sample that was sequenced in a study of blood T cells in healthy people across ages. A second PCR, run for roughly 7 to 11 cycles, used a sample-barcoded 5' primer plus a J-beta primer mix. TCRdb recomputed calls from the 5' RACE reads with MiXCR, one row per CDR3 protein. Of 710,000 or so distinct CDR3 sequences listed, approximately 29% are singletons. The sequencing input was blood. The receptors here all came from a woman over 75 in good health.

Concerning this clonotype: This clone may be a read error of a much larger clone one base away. Here the CDR3 reads CASRPGRIRYEQYF. In nucleotides, the CDR3 is TGTGCCAGCAGGCCGGGACGGATCAGGTACGAGCAGTACTTC. This rearrangement joins TRBV12-3 or TRBV12-4 to TRBJ2-7; either TRBD1 or TRBD2 may fit D (5 bases each). CDR3 length: 14 residues. V shed 6 bases and J shed 4 bases, with 16 bases lying between them.

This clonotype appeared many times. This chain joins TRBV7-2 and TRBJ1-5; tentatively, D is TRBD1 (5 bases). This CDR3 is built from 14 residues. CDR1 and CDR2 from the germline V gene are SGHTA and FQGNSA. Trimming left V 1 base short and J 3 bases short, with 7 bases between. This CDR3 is CASSLVQVNQPQHF. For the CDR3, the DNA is TGTGCCAGCAGCTTAGTACAGGTCAATCAGCCCCAGCATTTT.

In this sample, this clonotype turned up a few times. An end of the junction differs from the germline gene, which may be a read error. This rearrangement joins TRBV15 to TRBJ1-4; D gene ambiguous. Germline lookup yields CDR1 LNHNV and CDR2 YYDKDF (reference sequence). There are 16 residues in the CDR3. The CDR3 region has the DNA TGTGCCACCAGCAGAGGAAAGGGTCCAACTAATGAAAACCTGTTTTTT. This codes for CATSRGKGPTNENLFF.

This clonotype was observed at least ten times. CDR3 loop: CSAQEVGGGGYNEQFF. Here the CDR3 DNA reads TGCAGTGCACAAGAGGTCGGCGGGGGGGGTTACAATGAGCAGTTCTTC. V is TRBV20-1 and J is TRBJ2-1; 9 nucleotides align to TRBD2. The CDR3 consists of 16 residues. Trimming at V came to 6 bases and at J to 4 bases, leaving 13 bases not matched to a gene. Per the germline V gene, CDR1 is DFQATT and CDR2 is SNEGSKA (reference sequence).

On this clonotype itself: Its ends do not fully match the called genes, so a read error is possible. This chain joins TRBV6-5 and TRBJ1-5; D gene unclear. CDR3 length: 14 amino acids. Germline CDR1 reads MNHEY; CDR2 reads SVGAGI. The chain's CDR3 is CASSLGVGNQLQHF. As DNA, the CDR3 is TGTGCCAGCTCCCTGGGTGTAGGCAATCAGCTCCAGCATTTT.

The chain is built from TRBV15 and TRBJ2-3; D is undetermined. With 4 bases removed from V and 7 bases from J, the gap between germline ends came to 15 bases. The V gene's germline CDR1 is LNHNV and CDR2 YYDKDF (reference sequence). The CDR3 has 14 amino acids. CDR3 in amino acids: CATSMSRVVYTQYF. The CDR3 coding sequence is TGTGCCACCAGCATGAGCCGAGTTGTCTATACGCAGTATTTT. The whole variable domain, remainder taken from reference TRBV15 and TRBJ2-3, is DAMVIQNPRYQVTQFGKPVTLSCSQTLNHNVMYWYQQKSSQAPKLLFHYYDKDFNNEADTPDNFQSRRPNTSFCFLDIRSPGLGDTAMYLCATSMSRVVYTQYFGPGTRLTVL.

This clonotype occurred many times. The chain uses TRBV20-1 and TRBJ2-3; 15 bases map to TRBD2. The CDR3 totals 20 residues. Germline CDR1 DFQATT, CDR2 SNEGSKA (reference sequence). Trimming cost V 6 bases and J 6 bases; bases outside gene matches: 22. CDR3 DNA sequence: TGCAGTGCCCAAACCCTCACCGGGACTAGCGGGGGGCCCATCTACGATACGCAGTATTTT. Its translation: CSAQTLTGTSGGPIYDTQYF.

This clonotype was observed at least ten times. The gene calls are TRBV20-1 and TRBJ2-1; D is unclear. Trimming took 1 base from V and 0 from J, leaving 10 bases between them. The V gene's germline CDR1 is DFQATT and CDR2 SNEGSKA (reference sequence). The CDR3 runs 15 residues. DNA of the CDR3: TGCAGTGCTAGAGCCGACCCGAGCTCCTACAATGAGCAGTTCTTC. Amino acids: CSARADPSSYNEQFF.

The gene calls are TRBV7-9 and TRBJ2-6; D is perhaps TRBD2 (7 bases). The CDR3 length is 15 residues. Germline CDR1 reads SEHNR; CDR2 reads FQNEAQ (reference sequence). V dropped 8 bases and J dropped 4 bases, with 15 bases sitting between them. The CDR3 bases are TGTGCCAGCCGAGGGGGGGGAGCGGGGGCCAACGTCCTGACTTTC. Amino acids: CASRGGGAGANVLTF. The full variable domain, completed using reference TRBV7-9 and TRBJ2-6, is DTGVSQNPRHKITKRGQNVTFRCDPISEHNRLYWYRQTLGQGPEFLTYFQNEAQLEKSRLLSDRFSAERPKGSFSTLEIQRTEQGDSAMYLCASRGGGAGANVLTFGAGSRLTVL.

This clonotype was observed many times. The CDR3 region is CSVDPPGLAGEYF. CDR3 DNA sequence: TGCAGCGTTGACCCGCCGGGACTAGCGGGGGAGTACTTC. This chain joins TRBV29-1 and TRBJ2-7, with TRBD2 matching 14 bases. This CDR3 spans 13 amino acids. V dropped 3 bases and J dropped 11; count of bases not matched to a gene: 6. Germline values: CDR1 SQVTM, CDR2 ANQGSEA.

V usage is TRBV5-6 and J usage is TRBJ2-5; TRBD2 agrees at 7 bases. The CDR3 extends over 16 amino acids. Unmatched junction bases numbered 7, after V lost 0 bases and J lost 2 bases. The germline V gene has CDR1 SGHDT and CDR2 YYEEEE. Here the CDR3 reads CASSLVWSGEQETQYF. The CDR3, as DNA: TGTGCCAGCAGCTTGGTGTGGAGCGGGGAACAAGAGACCCAGTACTTC.

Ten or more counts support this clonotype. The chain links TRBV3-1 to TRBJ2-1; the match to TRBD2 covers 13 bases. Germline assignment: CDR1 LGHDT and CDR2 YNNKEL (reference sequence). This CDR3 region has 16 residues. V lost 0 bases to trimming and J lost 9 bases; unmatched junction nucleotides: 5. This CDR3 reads CASSQDIGLAGAEQFF. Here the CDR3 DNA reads TGTGCCAGCAGCCAAGATATCGGACTAGCGGGGGCTGAGCAGTTCTTC.

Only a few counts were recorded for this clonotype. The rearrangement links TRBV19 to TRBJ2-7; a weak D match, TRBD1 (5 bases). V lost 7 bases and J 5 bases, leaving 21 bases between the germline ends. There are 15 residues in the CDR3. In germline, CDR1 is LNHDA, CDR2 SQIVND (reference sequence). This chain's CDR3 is CASTSPAGPWHEQYF. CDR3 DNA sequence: TGTGCCAGTACCTCCCCGGCAGGGCCATGGCACGAGCAGTACTTC.

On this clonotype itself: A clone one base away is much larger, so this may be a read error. This chain's CDR3 is CAGSTFRDMSEKLFF. CDR3 sequence (DNA): TGTGCCGGCAGTACGTTCCGGGACATGAGTGAAAAACTGTTTTTT. The rearrangement joins TRBV6-2 or TRBV6-3 to TRBJ1-4, with D possibly TRBD1 on 6 matching bases. The CDR3 is made up of 15 amino acids. Per germline, CDR1 MNHEY and CDR2 SVGEGT.

The CDR3 DNA follows: TGCAGTGCTATGGGAGGAACTAATGAAAAACTGTTTTTT. It codes for CSAMGGTNEKLFF. The chain couples TRBV20-1 to TRBJ1-4; D unclear. This CDR3 contains 13 residues. CDR1 is DFQATT and CDR2 is SNEGSKA in the germline V gene (reference sequence). V shed 4 bases and J shed 1 base, with 7 bases lying between them.

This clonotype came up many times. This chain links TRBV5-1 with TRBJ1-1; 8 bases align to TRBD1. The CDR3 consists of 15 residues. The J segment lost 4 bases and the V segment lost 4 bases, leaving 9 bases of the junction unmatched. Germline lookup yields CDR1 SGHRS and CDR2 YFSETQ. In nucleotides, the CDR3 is TGCGCCAGCAGCCCCATTCAGGGGGCAGGCACTGAAGCTTTCTTT. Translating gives CASSPIQGAGTEAFF.

In DNA form, the CDR3 reads TGTGCCTGGGGGAAGGGGAAGGAAAATTCACCCCTCCACTTT. This translates into CAWGKGKENSPLHF. This chain joins TRBV30 and TRBJ1-6; TRBD1 might be the D (5 bases). V lost 5 bases, J lost 7 bases, and 15 bases lay in between. Germline V gene data show CDR1 as GTSNPN and CDR2 as SVGIG (reference sequence). The CDR3 has 14 amino acids. The whole variable domain, remainder taken from reference TRBV30 and TRBJ1-6, is SQTIHQWPATLVQPVGSPLSLECTVEGTSNPNLYWYRQAAGRGLQLLFYSVGIGQISSEVPQNLSASRPQDRQFILSSKKLLLSDSGFYLCAWGKGKENSPLHFGNGTRLTVT.

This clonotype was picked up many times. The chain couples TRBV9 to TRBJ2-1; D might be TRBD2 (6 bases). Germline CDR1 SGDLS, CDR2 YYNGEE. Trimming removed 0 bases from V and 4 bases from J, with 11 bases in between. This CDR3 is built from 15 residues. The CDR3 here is CASSVDGEVYNEQFF. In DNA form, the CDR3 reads TGTGCCAGCAGCGTAGACGGGGAGGTGTACAATGAGCAGTTCTTC.

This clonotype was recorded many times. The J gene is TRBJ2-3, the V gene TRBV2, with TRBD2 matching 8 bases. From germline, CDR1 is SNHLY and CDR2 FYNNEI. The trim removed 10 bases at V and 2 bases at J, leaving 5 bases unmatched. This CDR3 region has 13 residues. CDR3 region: CATTGGNTDTQYF. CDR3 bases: TGTGCCACCACGGGGGGGAACACAGATACGCAGTATTTT.

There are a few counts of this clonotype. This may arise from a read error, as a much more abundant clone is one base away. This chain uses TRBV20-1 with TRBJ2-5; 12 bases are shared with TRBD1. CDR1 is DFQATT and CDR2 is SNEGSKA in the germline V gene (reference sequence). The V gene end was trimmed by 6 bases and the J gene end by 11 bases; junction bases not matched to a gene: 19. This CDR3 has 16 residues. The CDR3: CSARGGTGGWMGEQYF. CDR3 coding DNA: TGCAGTGCGCGGGGAGGGACAGGGGGCTGGATGGGTGAGCAGTACTTC.

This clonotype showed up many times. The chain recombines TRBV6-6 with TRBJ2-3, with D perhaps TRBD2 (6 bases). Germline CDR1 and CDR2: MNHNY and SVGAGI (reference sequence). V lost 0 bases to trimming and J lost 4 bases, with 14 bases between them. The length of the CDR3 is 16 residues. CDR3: CASSYSGPGGADTQYF. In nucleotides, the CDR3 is TGTGCCAGCAGTTACTCGGGTCCCGGGGGTGCAGATACGCAGTATTTT.

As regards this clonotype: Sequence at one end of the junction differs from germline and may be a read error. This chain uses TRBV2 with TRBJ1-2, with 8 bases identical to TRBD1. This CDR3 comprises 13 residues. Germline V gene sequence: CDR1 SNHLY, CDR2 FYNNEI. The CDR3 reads CGSNPGGSYGYTF. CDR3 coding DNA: TGTGGCAGCAATCCAGGGGGCAGCTATGGCTACACCTTC.

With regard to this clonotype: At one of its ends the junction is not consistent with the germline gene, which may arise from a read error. The DNA for the CDR3 is TGTGCCAGCAGCCTAACGGTCGCGGACACCTACAAAGATAGCAATCAGCCCCGGCATTTT. The encoded protein is CASSLTVADTYKDSNQPRHF. The V gene is TRBV7-9, the J gene TRBJ1-5; tentative D call: TRBD1 (5 bases). Germline loops: CDR1 SEHNR, CDR2 FQNEAQ (reference sequence). This CDR3 spans 20 amino acids.

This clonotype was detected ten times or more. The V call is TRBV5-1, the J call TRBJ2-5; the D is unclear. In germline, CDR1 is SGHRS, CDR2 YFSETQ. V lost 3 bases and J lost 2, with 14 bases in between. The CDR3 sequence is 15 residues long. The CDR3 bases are TGCGCCAGCAGCTCTCAACAGAAATTGCAAGAGACCCAGTACTTC. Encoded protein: CASSSQQKLQETQYF.

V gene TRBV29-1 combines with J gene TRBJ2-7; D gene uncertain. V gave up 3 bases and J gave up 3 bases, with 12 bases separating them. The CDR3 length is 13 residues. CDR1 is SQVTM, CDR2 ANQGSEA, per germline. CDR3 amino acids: CSVESGRSYEQYF. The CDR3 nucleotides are TGCAGCGTTGAGTCAGGTCGAAGCTACGAGCAGTACTTC.

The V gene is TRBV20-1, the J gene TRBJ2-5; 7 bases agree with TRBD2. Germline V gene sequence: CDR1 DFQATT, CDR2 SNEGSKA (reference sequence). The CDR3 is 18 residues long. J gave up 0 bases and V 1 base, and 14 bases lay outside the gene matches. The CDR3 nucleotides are TGCAGTGCTAGAGTCTCCCCCCTAGCGGATTGGTACCAAGAGACCCAGTACTTC. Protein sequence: CSARVSPLADWYQETQYF.

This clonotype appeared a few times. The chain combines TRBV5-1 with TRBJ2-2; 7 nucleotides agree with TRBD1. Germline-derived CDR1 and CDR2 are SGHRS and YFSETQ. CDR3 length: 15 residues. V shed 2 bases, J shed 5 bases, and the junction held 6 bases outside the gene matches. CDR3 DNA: TGCGCCAGCAGCTTCGACAGGGCGTTGACCGGGGAGCTGTTTTTT. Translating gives CASSFDRALTGELFF.

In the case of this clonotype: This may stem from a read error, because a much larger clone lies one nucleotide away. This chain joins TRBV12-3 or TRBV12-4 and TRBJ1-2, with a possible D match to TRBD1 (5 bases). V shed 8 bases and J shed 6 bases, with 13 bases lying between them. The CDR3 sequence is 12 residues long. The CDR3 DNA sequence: TGTGCCAGCCGTCCCGACAGAGATGGCTACACCTTC. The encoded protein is CASRPDRDGYTF.

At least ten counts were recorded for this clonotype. CDR3 sequence: CASSYSRGANYGYTF. The CDR3, as DNA: TGTGCCAGCAGTTACTCTCGCGGGGCTAACTATGGCTACACCTTC. This chain uses TRBV6-6 with TRBJ1-2; D gene unclear. CDR3 size: 15 residues. Germline CDR1 reads MNHNY; CDR2 reads SVGAGI (reference sequence). Trimming removed 0 bases at V and 0 bases at J, with 8 bases between.

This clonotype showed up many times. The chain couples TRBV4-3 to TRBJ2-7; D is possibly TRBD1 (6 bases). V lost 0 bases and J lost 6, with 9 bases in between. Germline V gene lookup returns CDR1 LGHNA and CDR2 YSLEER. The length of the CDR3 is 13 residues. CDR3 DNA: TGCGCCAGCAGCCAAGACAGGGGTCCCGAGCAGTACTTC. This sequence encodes CASSQDRGPEQYF.

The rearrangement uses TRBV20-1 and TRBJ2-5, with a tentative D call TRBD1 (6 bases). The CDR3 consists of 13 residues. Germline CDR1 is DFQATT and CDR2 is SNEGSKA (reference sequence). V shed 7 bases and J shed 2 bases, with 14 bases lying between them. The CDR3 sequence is CSGSGQTQETQYF. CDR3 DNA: TGCAGTGGTTCGGGACAAACGCAAGAGACCCAGTACTTC.

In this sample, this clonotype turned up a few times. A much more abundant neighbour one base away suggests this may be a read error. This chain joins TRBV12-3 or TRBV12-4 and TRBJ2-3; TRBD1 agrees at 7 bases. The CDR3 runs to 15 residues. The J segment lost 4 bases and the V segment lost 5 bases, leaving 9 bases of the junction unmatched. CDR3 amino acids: CASSPAGGTADTQYF. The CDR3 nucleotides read TGTGCCAGCAGTCCGGCAGGGGGAACCGCAGATACGCAGTATTTT.